These 26 T cell receptor beta chains were all obtained from the same sample, sequenced in a study of blood T cells in healthy people across ages. It was with a sample-barcoded 5' primer and a J-beta primer mix that a second PCR of roughly 6 to 12 cycles was run. Via MiXCR, TCRdb re-called the 5' RACE reads, giving one row per CDR3 protein. Of about 1,800,000 distinct CDR3 sequences in the sample, 28% are singletons; the top ten hold 7.7%. Source material: blood. These receptors were taken from a woman in her 30s in good health.

This clonotype was observed many times. V and J are TRBV7-9 and TRBJ2-7; TRBD2 agrees at 10 bases. CDR1 and CDR2 from the germline V gene are SEHNR and FQNEAQ (reference sequence). The CDR3 runs 16 residues. V was clipped by 2 bases and J by 0 bases; unmatched bases: 4. CDR3 loop: CASSLPGLAISYEQYF. For the CDR3, the DNA is TGTGCCAGCAGCTTACCGGGACTAGCGATCTCCTACGAGCAGTACTTC. The full variable domain, in which reference TRBV7-9 and TRBJ2-7 provide the parts outside the CDR3, is DTGVSQNPRHKITKRGQNVTFRCDPISEHNRLYWYRQTLGQGPEFLTYFQNEAQLEKSRLLSDRFSAERPKGSFSTLEIQRTEQGDSAMYLCASSLPGLAISYEQYFGPGTRLTVT.

This clonotype was seen only a few times. The chain has TRBV24-1 and TRBJ2-1; D is unresolved. The CDR3 runs to 13 residues. CDR1 is KGHDR and CDR2 is SFDVKD in the germline V gene. The V end was cut by 4 bases, the J end by 8 bases, with 11 bases between. The CDR3 DNA follows: TGTGCCACCAGTGACCCCCCCGGGCATGAGCAGTTCTTC. Translation gives CATSDPPGHEQFF.

This clonotype was seen repeatedly, ten times or more. The chain uses TRBV7-9 and TRBJ2-7; TRBD1 matches at 8 bases. The CDR3 extends over 16 amino acids. J gave up 4 bases and V 0 bases, and 8 bases lay outside the gene matches. Germline CDR1 SEHNR, CDR2 FQNEAQ (reference sequence). This CDR3 reads CASSLAGGQGAYEQYF. CDR3 nucleotides: TGTGCCAGCAGCTTAGCGGGTGGGCAGGGGGCGTACGAGCAGTACTTC.

This clonotype was found many times. This chain uses TRBV7-3 with TRBJ2-5; no reliable D call. This CDR3 spans 14 amino acids. Germline CDR1 reads SGHTA; CDR2 reads FQGTGA. V lost 5 bases, J lost 3 bases, and 13 bases lay in between. The CDR3 bases are TGTGCCAGCAGCCCCCGGGCAGGAAAAGAGACCCAGTACTTC. Translating gives CASSPRAGKETQYF.

The rearrangement joins TRBV7-2 to TRBJ2-3; D might be TRBD2 (7 bases). Looked up from germline, CDR1 is SGHTA and CDR2 is FQGNSA. V was shortened by 0 bases and J by 1 base, with 11 bases between the two germline ends. This CDR3 has 16 residues. CDR3 residues: CASSLAGGRRTDTQYF. The DNA for the CDR3 is TGTGCCAGCAGCTTAGCGGGGGGGCGCCGCACAGATACGCAGTATTTT.

In its sample, this clonotype was seen a few times. The V and J genes are TRBV5-1 and TRBJ1-6, with TRBD1 identical over 10 bases. V dropped 2 bases and J dropped 5; count of bases not matched to a gene: 1. Per the germline V gene, CDR1 is SGHRS and CDR2 is YFSETQ. CDR3 length equals 15 residues. CDR3 DNA: TGCGCCAGCAGCTTCGGGACAGGGGATAATTCACCCCTCCACTTT. This codes for CASSFGTGDNSPLHF.

The rearrangement joins TRBV5-1 to TRBJ2-6, with TRBD1 matching over 7 bases. J lost 18 bases, V lost 0 bases, and 18 bases had no gene match. CDR3 length: 16 residues. CDR1 SGHRS and CDR2 YFSETQ come from the germline V gene. CDR3 in amino acids: CASSLGTGAGANIPTF. The CDR3 DNA follows: TGCGCCAGCAGCTTGGGTACAGGGGCTGGGGCCAACATCCCGACTTTC.

The rearrangement links TRBV28 to TRBJ2-7; 7 nucleotides align to TRBD2. Trimming took 11 bases from V and 0 from J; bases not matched to a gene: 10. The CDR3 consists of 14 residues. Germline V lookup: CDR1 MDHEN, CDR2 SYDVKM. CDR3 loop: CAPRASGNSYEQYF. CDR3 DNA sequence: TGTGCCCCTAGGGCTAGCGGAAACTCCTACGAGCAGTACTTC. The whole variable domain, filled in from reference TRBV28 and TRBJ2-7, reads DVKVTQSSRYLVKRTGEKVFLECVQDMDHENMFWYRQDPGLGLRLIYFSYDVKMKEKGDIPEGYSVSREKKERFSLILESASTNQTSMYLCAPRASGNSYEQYFGPGTRLTVT.

This clonotype was counted many times. V gene TRBV4-3 combines with J gene TRBJ2-1, with 7 bases aligning to TRBD2. Germline V gene lookup returns CDR1 LGHNA and CDR2 YSLEER. This CDR3 comprises 16 residues. V shed 1 base and J 1 base; nucleotides not matched to a gene: 4. The CDR3 reads CASSQAASGSYNEQFF. The CDR3 DNA follows: TGCGCCAGCAGCCAAGCGGCTAGCGGATCCTACAATGAGCAGTTCTTC.

V usage is TRBV2 and J usage is TRBJ2-5; 9 bases fit TRBD2. The V gene's germline CDR1 is SNHLY and CDR2 FYNNEI. The CDR3 runs to 16 residues. J gave up 4 bases and V 7 bases, and 13 bases lay outside the gene matches. CDR3: CASTLWAGGEGETQYF. In nucleotides, the CDR3 is TGTGCCAGCACCCTATGGGCGGGAGGGGAAGGAGAGACCCAGTACTTC.

This clonotype appeared a few times. The V call is TRBV10-1, the J call TRBJ2-3, with 8 bases that match TRBD2. Germline V gene lookup returns CDR1 WNHNN and CDR2 SYGVQD (reference sequence). V lost 3 bases and J lost 3; bases outside the gene matches: 5. CDR3 size: 15 residues. The CDR3 sequence: CASSESGGQTDTQYF. The CDR3 nucleotides read TGCGCCAGCAGTGAAAGCGGGGGTCAAACAGATACGCAGTATTTT.

This clonotype was picked up a small number of times. The chain links TRBV7-2 to TRBJ1-2; 8 bases are shared with TRBD1. The CDR3 consists of 16 residues. Germline CDR1 is SGHTA and CDR2 is FQGNSA. V dropped 4 bases and J dropped 2; count of bases not matched to a gene: 9. CDR3: CASSYPGGEGNYGYTF. CDR3 bases: TGTGCCAGCAGCTACCCAGGGGGCGAAGGAAACTATGGCTACACCTTC.

The V call is TRBV27, the J call TRBJ2-1; 7 bases match TRBD2. Germline V gene lookup returns CDR1 MNHEY and CDR2 SMNVEV (reference sequence). This CDR3 comprises 13 residues. Trimming took 8 bases from V and 7 from J; bases not matched to a gene: 8. CDR3 amino acids: CASGSGAGNEQFF. The CDR3, as DNA: TGTGCCAGCGGAAGCGGGGCGGGAAATGAGCAGTTCTTC.

Note on this clonotype: At one end the junction does not follow the germline gene, possibly because of a read error. V and J are TRBV27 and TRBJ2-3, with D perhaps being TRBD1 or TRBD2 (5 bases each). Germline V lookup: CDR1 MNHEY, CDR2 SMNVEV (reference sequence). The CDR3 has 15 residues. The CDR3 reads CTSATLGENTDTQYF. CDR3 bases: TGTACCAGCGCTACCTTGGGGGAGAACACAGATACGCAGTATTTT.

In this sample, this clonotype turned up many times. One end of the junction varies from germline; a read error may be responsible. V usage is TRBV12-3 or TRBV12-4 and J usage is TRBJ1-5; a possible D gene is TRBD1 (5 bases). The CDR3 runs 12 residues. As DNA, the CDR3 is TGCGCCAGTGGGGGAGGGAATCAGCCCCAGCATTTT. Protein: CASGGGNQPQHF.

Concerning this clonotype: A much bigger clone sits one base away, suggesting this may be a read error. The V call is TRBV29-1, the J call TRBJ2-7, with 12 bases fitting TRBD2. V was pared by 6 bases and J by 7 bases, with 13 bases of the junction left unmatched. The CDR3 spans 15 residues. Germline V gene data show CDR1 as SQVTM and CDR2 as ANQGSEA. The CDR3 sequence: CSVKLAGGPYNEQYF. As DNA, the CDR3 is TGCAGCGTAAAACTAGCGGGGGGCCCTTACAATGAGCAGTACTTC.

This clonotype came up a few times. The genes are TRBV2 and TRBJ2-3, with a possible D match to TRBD2 (5 bases). Germline CDR1 is SNHLY and CDR2 is FYNNEI. The CDR3 covers 14 residues. V shed 2 bases and J shed 5 bases, with 11 bases lying between them. CDR3 residues: CASSELARGDTQYF. In DNA form, the CDR3 reads TGTGCCAGCAGTGAACTAGCCCGGGGAGATACGCAGTATTTT.

This chain connects TRBV6-9 to TRBJ2-6, with TRBD1 matching over 7 bases. Per the germline V gene, CDR1 is MNHGY and CDR2 is SVAAGI. The V gene end was trimmed by 3 bases and the J gene end by 0 bases; junction bases not matched to a gene: 8. CDR3 size: 18 residues. The CDR3 loop is CASSYPGQPDSGANVLTF. CDR3 coding DNA: TGTGCCAGCAGTTACCCGGGACAGCCCGACTCTGGGGCCAACGTCCTGACTTTC.

As regards this clonotype: With a much larger clone just one base away, this may be a read error. CDR3 amino acids: CASSLKLAGAPTEQYF. In DNA form, the CDR3 reads TGTGCCAGCAGCTTAAAACTAGCGGGGGCCCCGACGGAGCAGTACTTC. The rearrangement joins TRBV9 to TRBJ2-5, with TRBD2 identical over 11 bases. The germline V gene has CDR1 SGDLS and CDR2 YYNGEE. V was pared by 4 bases and J by 11 bases, with 16 bases of the junction left unmatched. The CDR3 is 16 amino acids.

This clonotype has just a few counts. J is TRBJ2-1 and V is TRBV29-1, with TRBD1 matching over 7 bases. CDR3 length: 14 residues. Germline V gives CDR1 SQVTM, CDR2 ANQGSEA. After removal of 7 bases from V and 3 bases from J, the junction contained 9 bases not matched to a gene. CDR3 DNA: TGCAGCGCTGTGGGGCAGGGGGTCTACAATGAGCAGTTCTTC. It codes for CSAVGQGVYNEQFF.

In its sample, this clonotype was seen a few times. This chain uses TRBV3-1 with TRBJ2-5, with D possibly matching TRBD1 (6 bases). Germline CDR1 reads LGHDT; CDR2 reads YNNKEL (reference sequence). CDR3 size: 14 residues. V lost 4 bases, J lost 6 bases, and 15 bases lay in between. The CDR3 protein is CASSPESGDKTQYF. As DNA, the CDR3 is TGTGCCAGCAGCCCCGAGTCAGGGGACAAGACCCAGTACTTC.

The chain recombines TRBV18 with TRBJ2-3, with 12 bases that match TRBD2. Germline V gene data show CDR1 as KGHSH and CDR2 as LQKENI. The CDR3 is 19 amino acids. V trimming: 2 bases; J trimming: 5 bases; junction bases outside the gene matches: 14. The CDR3 nucleotides are TGTGCCAGCTCACCAAGACTAGCGGGAGAGGGTGAGAAGGGAGATACGCAGTATTTT. This encodes CASSPRLAGEGEKGDTQYF.

This clonotype was detected once. The chain recombines TRBV12-3 or TRBV12-4 with TRBJ2-3, with TRBD1 as a possible D gene (6 bases). The CDR3 length is 15 residues. Between the trimmed V and J ends, which lost 10 bases and 2 bases, there was a span of 19 bases. The CDR3 DNA reads TGTGCCACAAGTGGGGGCAGGGAGAACACAGATACGCAGTATTTT. Translating gives CATSGGRENTDTQYF.

This clonotype was observed at least ten times. The chain carries TRBV12-3 or TRBV12-4 and TRBJ2-1; TRBD1 aligns across 10 bases. CDR3 length: 16 amino acids. V lost 6 bases to trimming and J lost 7 bases; unmatched junction nucleotides: 12. The CDR3: CASRKTGGYRENEQFF. The CDR3 coding sequence is TGTGCCAGCAGGAAGACAGGGGGCTATAGGGAGAATGAGCAGTTCTTC.

The chain joins TRBV12-3 or TRBV12-4 to TRBJ2-3; a weak D match, TRBD2 (7 bases). This CDR3 comprises 17 residues. V lost 7 bases, J lost 1 base, and 21 bases lay in between. The CDR3 region has the DNA TGTGCCAGCACCTTAAGGGGGGGACCCAGGGGCACAGATACGCAGTATTTT. This sequence encodes CASTLRGGPRGTDTQYF.

The rearrangement uses TRBV28 and TRBJ2-7; no definite D call. Trimming shortened V by 6 bases and J by 3 bases, and 18 bases separated the two germline ends. CDR1 and CDR2 (germline): MDHEN, SYDVKM. The CDR3 contains 15 residues. Here the CDR3 reads CASRRAPGLSYEQYF. CDR3 nucleotide sequence: TGTGCCAGCAGGCGTGCCCCGGGCCTTAGCTACGAGCAGTACTTC.